The rows below give T cell receptor beta chains drawn from one sample of a study of neurological immune-mediated disorders. TCRdb reprocessed the 5' RACE reads with MiXCR, giving one entry per CDR3 protein. The sample has roughly 30,000 distinct CDR3 sequences; approximately 12% are singletons. Sequenced: CD4+ T cells from blood. These receptors all come from a female donor with HTLV-1-associated myelopathy (HAM/TSP). Each CDR3 is given with its conserved first and last residue. Fields, in order: D gene, V gene, J gene, clone size, CDR3 DNA, CDR3 protein. D genes are given only for firm matches. Expanded clones get a size class; other rows say once, few or many, or leave the size out.

D gene: TRBD1
V gene: TRBV10-1
J gene: TRBJ2-6
clone size: few
CDR3 DNA: TGCGCCAGCAGGGACCAGGGGGCGACTGGGGCCAACGTCCTGACTTTC
CDR3 protein: CASRDQGATGANVLTF

D gene: -
V gene: TRBV3-1
J gene: TRBJ2-7
clone size: many
CDR3 DNA: TGTGCCAGCAGCCACGGCAGGGACGAGCAGTACTTC
CDR3 protein: CASSHGRDEQYF

D gene: TRBD1
V gene: TRBV30
J gene: TRBJ2-5
clone size: many
CDR3 DNA: TGTGCCTGGAGCCGGGACAGGCAAGAGACCCAGTACTTC
CDR3 protein: CAWSRDRQETQYF

D gene: -
V gene: TRBV5-1
J gene: TRBJ2-7
clone size: many
CDR3 DNA: TGCGCCAGCAGCTTGAACTCCCTGTCCTCCTACGAGCAGTACTTC
CDR3 protein: CASSLNSLSSYEQYF

D gene: -
V gene: TRBV20-1
J gene: TRBJ1-1
clone size: many
CDR3 DNA: TGCAGTGCAACCTTGGGGGGGGCAAACACTGAAGCTTTCTTT
CDR3 protein: CSATLGGANTEAFF

D gene: TRBD2
V gene: TRBV12-3/TRBV12-4
J gene: TRBJ2-2
clone size: many
CDR3 DNA: TGTGCCAGCAGTTTAACTAGCGGGAGTGGTACCGGGGAGCTGTTTTTT
CDR3 protein: CASSLTSGSGTGELFF

D gene: -
V gene: TRBV20-1
J gene: TRBJ2-3
clone size: many
CDR3 DNA: TGCAGTGCTAGAGGGGGAGGCTTGGATACGCAGTATTTT
CDR3 protein: CSARGGGLDTQYF

D gene: -
V gene: TRBV7-2
J gene: TRBJ2-1
clone size: many
CDR3 DNA: TGTGCCAGCAGCTTAGTAACCCATGAGCAGTTCTTC
CDR3 protein: CASSLVTHEQFF

D gene: TRBD1
V gene: TRBV5-1
J gene: TRBJ2-7
clone size: -
CDR3 DNA: TGCGCCAGCAGCGGGGACAGTTCGTTCTACGAGCAGTACTTC
CDR3 protein: CASSGDSSFYEQYF

D gene: TRBD1
V gene: TRBV20-1
J gene: TRBJ2-3
clone size: -
CDR3 DNA: TGCAGTGCCATGACAGGGTTCGCCCCCTCCAGAACAGATACGCAGTATTTT
CDR3 protein: CSAMTGFAPSRTDTQYF

D gene: TRBD2
V gene: TRBV29-1
J gene: TRBJ2-7
clone size: many
CDR3 DNA: TGCAGCGTTGAAAGGGGCAGCGGGATCTACGAGCAGTACTTC
CDR3 protein: CSVERGSGIYEQYF

D gene: -
V gene: TRBV2
J gene: TRBJ2-7
clone size: many
CDR3 DNA: TGTGCCAGCAGAGCGGGACAGTACGACGAGCAGTACTTC
CDR3 protein: CASRAGQYDEQYF

D gene: -
V gene: TRBV5-1
J gene: TRBJ2-2
clone size: medium-sized
CDR3 DNA: TGCGCCAGCAGCCGGGGTACCGGGGAGCTGTTTTTT
CDR3 protein: CASSRGTGELFF

D gene: TRBD2
V gene: TRBV5-6
J gene: TRBJ2-3
clone size: many
CDR3 DNA: TGTGCCAGCAGCTTGCAAGGTTCTGGTGGCGGGGGGGCCTCTGACACGCAGTATTTT
CDR3 protein: CASSLQGSGGGGASDTQYF

D gene: -
V gene: TRBV20-1
J gene: TRBJ1-4
clone size: many
CDR3 DNA: TGCAGTGCTAGAGCCCTCCGCCATCTGGGTGAAAAACTGTTTTTT
CDR3 protein: CSARALRHLGEKLFF

D gene: -
V gene: TRBV7-2
J gene: TRBJ1-1
clone size: -
CDR3 DNA: TGTGCCAGTAGCGGCGACAGTGGAGGCACTGAAGCTTTCTTT
CDR3 protein: CASSGDSGGTEAFF

D gene: -
V gene: TRBV11-3
J gene: TRBJ2-1
clone size: many
CDR3 DNA: TGTGCCAGCAGCTCCGGTTGGGCCTACAATGAGCAGTTCTTC
CDR3 protein: CASSSGWAYNEQFF

D gene: -
V gene: TRBV7-6
J gene: TRBJ2-3
clone size: many
CDR3 DNA: TGTGCCAGCAGCTTAGTTGGGGGAAGCACAGATACGCAGTATTTT
CDR3 protein: CASSLVGGSTDTQYF

D gene: TRBD2
V gene: TRBV4-3
J gene: TRBJ2-1
clone size: -
CDR3 DNA: TGCGCCAGCAGCCAAGCGGGACTAGCGGGAGGGCCGAGGAATGAGCAGTTCTTC
CDR3 protein: CASSQAGLAGGPRNEQFF

D gene: TRBD1
V gene: TRBV5-1
J gene: TRBJ2-2
clone size: many
CDR3 DNA: TGCGCCAGCAGCTTCGACAGGGTGGGGGCCGGGGAGCTGTTTTTT
CDR3 protein: CASSFDRVGAGELFF

D gene: TRBD1
V gene: TRBV20-1
J gene: TRBJ2-1
clone size: many
CDR3 DNA: TGCAGTGCGAACAGGGGAAGCAATGAGCAGTTCTTC
CDR3 protein: CSANRGSNEQFF

D gene: -
V gene: TRBV5-1
J gene: TRBJ2-5
clone size: many
CDR3 DNA: TGCGCCAGCAGCTTCGGGCGTGGGTACCAAGAGACCCAGTACTTC
CDR3 protein: CASSFGRGYQETQYF

D gene: -
V gene: TRBV29-1
J gene: TRBJ2-5
clone size: -
CDR3 DNA: TGCAGCGTTGCGTCGCCTAAGGAGACCCAGTACTTC
CDR3 protein: CSVASPKETQYF

D gene: TRBD2
V gene: TRBV20-1
J gene: TRBJ2-7
clone size: many
CDR3 DNA: TGCAGTGCTAGAGTAGCGGGACACACCTACGAGCAGTACTTC
CDR3 protein: CSARVAGHTYEQYF

D gene: TRBD1
V gene: TRBV12-3/TRBV12-4
J gene: TRBJ1-3
clone size: many
CDR3 DNA: TGTGCCAGCAGCCGCCCCTGGACAGGGCACTCTGGAAACACCATATATTTT
CDR3 protein: CASSRPWTGHSGNTIYF

D gene: TRBD2
V gene: TRBV7-9
J gene: TRBJ2-3
clone size: many
CDR3 DNA: TGTGCCAGCAGCTTATTCGATAGCGGGGATACGCAGTATTTT
CDR3 protein: CASSLFDSGDTQYF

D gene: -
V gene: TRBV4-1
J gene: TRBJ2-1
clone size: -
CDR3 DNA: TGCGCCAGCAGCCAAGCGGGGGCGGGATACAATGAGCAGTTCTTC
CDR3 protein: CASSQAGAGYNEQFF

D gene: TRBD1
V gene: TRBV5-1
J gene: TRBJ2-5
clone size: many
CDR3 DNA: TGCGCCAGCAGCTCGCTCGGACAGGGAGGCGAGACCCAGTACTTC
CDR3 protein: CASSSLGQGGETQYF

D gene: TRBD1
V gene: TRBV30
J gene: TRBJ2-1
clone size: -
CDR3 DNA: TGTGCCTGGAGTCCGACAGGGTCTGATACGCAGTTCTTC
CDR3 protein: CAWSPTGSDTQFF

D gene: -
V gene: TRBV7-2
J gene: TRBJ2-7
clone size: many
CDR3 DNA: TGTGCCAGCAGCTTAGGCGGGACACGGTCCTACGAGCAGTACTTC
CDR3 protein: CASSLGGTRSYEQYF

D gene: TRBD1
V gene: TRBV11-2
J gene: TRBJ2-3
clone size: many
CDR3 DNA: TGTGCCAGCAGCGCGGACAGGGCCACAGATACGCAGTATTTT
CDR3 protein: CASSADRATDTQYF

D gene: -
V gene: TRBV28
J gene: TRBJ2-7
clone size: many
CDR3 DNA: TGTGCCAGCAGTTCCCGCCGGGCCGCCTACGAGCAGTACTTC
CDR3 protein: CASSSRRAAYEQYF

D gene: TRBD2
V gene: TRBV4-1
J gene: TRBJ2-3
clone size: -
CDR3 DNA: TGCGCCAGCAGCCGAGCTTTTTGGCGGGGGTCGCACACAGATACGCAGTATTTT
CDR3 protein: CASSRAFWRGSHTDTQYF

D gene: -
V gene: TRBV7-8
J gene: TRBJ1-1
clone size: many
CDR3 DNA: TGTGCCAGCAGCTCCCGATTATCGGGGACTGAAGCTTTCTTT
CDR3 protein: CASSSRLSGTEAFF

D gene: TRBD1
V gene: TRBV2
J gene: TRBJ1-1
clone size: many
CDR3 DNA: TGTGCCAGCAGTTGGACAGGGGGGAAAGCTTTCTTT
CDR3 protein: CASSWTGGKAFF

D gene: -
V gene: TRBV5-1
J gene: TRBJ1-2
clone size: many
CDR3 DNA: TGCGCCAGCAAGCGTTCGGAAAACTATGGCTACACCTTC
CDR3 protein: CASKRSENYGYTF

D gene: -
V gene: TRBV18
J gene: TRBJ1-1
clone size: many
CDR3 DNA: TGTGCCAGCTCACCAACGGGGGCACGAAACACTGAAGCTTTCTTT
CDR3 protein: CASSPTGARNTEAFF

D gene: TRBD1
V gene: TRBV20-1
J gene: TRBJ1-1
clone size: many
CDR3 DNA: TGCAGTGCGGGAGGGGGACAGAGTAAGGGTGAAGCTTTCTTT
CDR3 protein: CSAGGGQSKGEAFF

D gene: TRBD1
V gene: TRBV20-1
J gene: TRBJ2-3
clone size: many
CDR3 DNA: TGCAGTGCTAGAAAACAGGGACAGGGGAAGGATACGCAGTATTTT
CDR3 protein: CSARKQGQGKDTQYF

D gene: -
V gene: TRBV5-1
J gene: TRBJ2-2
clone size: many
CDR3 DNA: TGCGCCAGCAGCCCTAACACCGGGGAGCTGTTTTTT
CDR3 protein: CASSPNTGELFF

D gene: -
V gene: TRBV7-9
J gene: TRBJ1-2
clone size: -
CDR3 DNA: TGTGCCAACAGCTTAGCGGGCAGGGACGTCGATGGCTACACCTTC
CDR3 protein: CANSLAGRDVDGYTF

D gene: -
V gene: TRBV6-1
J gene: TRBJ2-7
clone size: many
CDR3 DNA: TGTGCCAGCAGTGAACAATATGGGGCCTACGAGCAGTACTTC
CDR3 protein: CASSEQYGAYEQYF

D gene: -
V gene: TRBV5-5
J gene: TRBJ2-2
clone size: many
CDR3 DNA: TGTGCCAGCAGCTTAGTGGACCGAGACACCGGGGAGCTGTTTTTT
CDR3 protein: CASSLVDRDTGELFF

D gene: TRBD2
V gene: TRBV5-6
J gene: TRBJ2-5
clone size: many
CDR3 DNA: TGTGCCAGCAGCTTGATCTCTAGCGGGAGTGGGGAGACCCAGTACTTC
CDR3 protein: CASSLISSGSGETQYF

D gene: TRBD1
V gene: TRBV7-9
J gene: TRBJ1-1
clone size: many
CDR3 DNA: TGTGCCAGCAGCTTAGCGACAGGGGAGGCCACTGAAGCTTTCTTT
CDR3 protein: CASSLATGEATEAFF

D gene: -
V gene: TRBV7-6
J gene: TRBJ2-1
clone size: many
CDR3 DNA: TGTGCCAGCAGCTTAGTTGCAGGGAACAATGAGCAGTTCTTC
CDR3 protein: CASSLVAGNNEQFF

D gene: -
V gene: TRBV4-3
J gene: TRBJ1-1
clone size: many
CDR3 DNA: TGCGCCAGCAGCCACAGAAGCTACACTGAAGCTTTCTTT
CDR3 protein: CASSHRSYTEAFF

D gene: -
V gene: TRBV7-3
J gene: TRBJ2-2
clone size: many
CDR3 DNA: TGTGCCAGCAGCGGAAGCCCGAATACCGGGGAGCTGTTTTTT
CDR3 protein: CASSGSPNTGELFF

D gene: TRBD1
V gene: TRBV20-1
J gene: TRBJ2-5
clone size: many
CDR3 DNA: TGCAGTGCGGACCGGGACAGGGGGCAAGAGACCCAGTACTTC
CDR3 protein: CSADRDRGQETQYF

D gene: -
V gene: TRBV5-6
J gene: TRBJ2-2
clone size: many
CDR3 DNA: TGTGCCAGCAGCTTGGTGGGCAGGGGAGTTCCTGCCGGGGAGCTGTTTTTT
CDR3 protein: CASSLVGRGVPAGELFF

D gene: -
V gene: TRBV5-5
J gene: TRBJ2-4
clone size: once
CDR3 DNA: -
CDR3 protein: CASSFYICSARASALAKNIQYF

D gene: TRBD1
V gene: TRBV27
J gene: TRBJ1-1
clone size: many
CDR3 DNA: TGTGCCAGCAGTAGAAGACAGGGGACTGAAGCTTTCTTT
CDR3 protein: CASSRRQGTEAFF

D gene: -
V gene: TRBV23-1
J gene: TRBJ2-5
clone size: many
CDR3 DNA: TGCGCCAGTTCCCTCTATGGGTGGGGACAGTACTTC
CDR3 protein: CASSLYGWGQYF

D gene: -
V gene: TRBV9
J gene: TRBJ2-3
clone size: many
CDR3 DNA: TGTGCCAGCAGCGTCACCCGTATTCCAGATACGCAGTATTTT
CDR3 protein: CASSVTRIPDTQYF

D gene: -
V gene: TRBV4-2
J gene: TRBJ1-4
clone size: many
CDR3 DNA: TGTGCCAGCAGCCAAGATCCGCTAGGGAGTGAAAAACTGTTTTTT
CDR3 protein: CASSQDPLGSEKLFF